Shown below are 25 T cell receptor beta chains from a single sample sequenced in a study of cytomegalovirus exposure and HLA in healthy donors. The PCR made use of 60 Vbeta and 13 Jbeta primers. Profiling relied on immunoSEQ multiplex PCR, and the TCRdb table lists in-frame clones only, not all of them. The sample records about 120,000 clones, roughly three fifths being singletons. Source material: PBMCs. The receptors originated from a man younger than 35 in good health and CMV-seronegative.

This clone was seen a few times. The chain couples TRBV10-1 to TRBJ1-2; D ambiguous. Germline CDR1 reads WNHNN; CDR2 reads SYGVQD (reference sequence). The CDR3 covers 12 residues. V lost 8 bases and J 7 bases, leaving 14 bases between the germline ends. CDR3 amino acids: CASSDPGGGYTF. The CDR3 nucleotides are TGCGCCAGCTCGGACCCGGGAGGTGGCTACACCTTC.

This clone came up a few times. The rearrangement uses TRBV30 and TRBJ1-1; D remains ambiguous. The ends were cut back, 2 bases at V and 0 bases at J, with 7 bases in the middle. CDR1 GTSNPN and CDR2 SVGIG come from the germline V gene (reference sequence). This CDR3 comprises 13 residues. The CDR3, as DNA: TGTGCCTGGAGTCACGACATGAACACTGAAGCTTTCTTT. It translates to CAWSHDMNTEAFF.

DNA of the CDR3: TGTGCCAGCAGTCATACAGGGGGCCTGTACGAGCAGTACTTC. Translated, it gives CASSHTGGLYEQYF. The V and J genes are TRBV28 and TRBJ2-7; 9 nucleotides align to TRBD1. The germline V gene has CDR1 MDHEN and CDR2 SYDVKM. The CDR3 runs 14 residues. V was pared by 5 bases and J by 4 bases, with 6 bases of the junction left unmatched.

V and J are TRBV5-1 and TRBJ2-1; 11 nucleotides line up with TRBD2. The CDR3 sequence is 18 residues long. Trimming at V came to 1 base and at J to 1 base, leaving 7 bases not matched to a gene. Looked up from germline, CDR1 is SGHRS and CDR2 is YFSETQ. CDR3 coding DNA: TGCGCCAGCAGCTTGCGGCTAGCGGGGGGCCTATCCTACAATGAGCAGTTCTTC. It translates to CASSLRLAGGLSYNEQFF.

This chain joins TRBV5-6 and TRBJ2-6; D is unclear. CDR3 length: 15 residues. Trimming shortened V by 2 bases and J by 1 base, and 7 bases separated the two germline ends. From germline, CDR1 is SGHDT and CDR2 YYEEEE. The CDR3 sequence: CASSFRLSGANVLTF. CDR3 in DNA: TGTGCCAGCAGCTTTCGACTTTCTGGGGCCAACGTCCTGACTTTC.

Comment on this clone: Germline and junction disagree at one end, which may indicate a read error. CDR3: CSSSPGGTGGRGAFF. The CDR3 DNA is TGCTCCAGCAGCCCAGGTGGGACAGGGGGGCGCGGAGCTTTCTTT. This rearrangement joins TRBV5-1 to TRBJ1-1; 11 bases fit TRBD1. The germline V gene encodes CDR1 SGHRS and CDR2 YFSETQ. The CDR3 sequence is 15 residues long.

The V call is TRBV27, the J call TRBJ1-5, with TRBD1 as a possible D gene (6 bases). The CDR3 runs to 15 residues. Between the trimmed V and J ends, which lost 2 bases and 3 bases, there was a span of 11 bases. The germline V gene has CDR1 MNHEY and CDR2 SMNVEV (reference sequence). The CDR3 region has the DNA TGTGCCAGCAGTTTAACAGGGACCATCAATCAGCCCCAGCATTTT. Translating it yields CASSLTGTINQPQHF.

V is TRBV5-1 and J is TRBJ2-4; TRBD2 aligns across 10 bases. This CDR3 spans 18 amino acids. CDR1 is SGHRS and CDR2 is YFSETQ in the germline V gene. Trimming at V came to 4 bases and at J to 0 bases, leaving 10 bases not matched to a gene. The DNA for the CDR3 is TGCGCCAGCAGCCCCGGACTAGCGGCCCCTGGAGCCAAAAACATTCAGTACTTC. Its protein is CASSPGLAAPGAKNIQYF.

The CDR3 DNA is TGTGCCAGCAGCTTAGCGAGAACAGGGGGTCGACATACGCAGTATTTT. Protein: CASSLARTGGRHTQYF. The rearrangement uses TRBV7-2 and TRBJ2-3; 8 bases agree with TRBD1. CDR1 and CDR2 (germline): SGHTA, FQGNSA. V lost 0 bases to trimming and J lost 7 bases; unmatched junction nucleotides: 9. The CDR3 spans 16 residues.

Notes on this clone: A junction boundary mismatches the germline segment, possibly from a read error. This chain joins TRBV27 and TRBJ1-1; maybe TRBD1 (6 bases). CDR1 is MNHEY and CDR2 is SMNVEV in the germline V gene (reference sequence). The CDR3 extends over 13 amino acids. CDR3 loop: CASLAYGGTEAFF. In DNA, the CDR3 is TGTGCCAGCCTCGCTTATGGGGGCACTGAAGCCTTCTTT.

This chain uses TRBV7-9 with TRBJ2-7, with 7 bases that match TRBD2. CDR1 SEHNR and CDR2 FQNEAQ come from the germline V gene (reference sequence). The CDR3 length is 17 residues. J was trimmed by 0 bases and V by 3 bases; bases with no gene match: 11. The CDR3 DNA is TGTGCCAGCAGCTTCCCCGGGGGGAGCAGGAACTCCTACGAGCAGTACTTC. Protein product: CASSFPGGSRNSYEQYF.

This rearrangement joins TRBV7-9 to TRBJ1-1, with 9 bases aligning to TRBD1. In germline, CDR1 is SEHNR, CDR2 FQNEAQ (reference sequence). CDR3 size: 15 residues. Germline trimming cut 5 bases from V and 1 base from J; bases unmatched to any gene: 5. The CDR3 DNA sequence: TGTGCCAGCAGCGTTCGGGACAGGGAGAACACTGAAGCTTTCTTT. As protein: CASSVRDRENTEAFF.

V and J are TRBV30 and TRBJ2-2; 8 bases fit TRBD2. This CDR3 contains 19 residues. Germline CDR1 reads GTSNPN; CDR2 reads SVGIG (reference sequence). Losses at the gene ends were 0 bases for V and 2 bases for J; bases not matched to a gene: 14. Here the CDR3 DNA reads TGTGCCTGGAGTGTACTTCCCCCTCGACTAGCGCCCAACACCGGGGAGCTGTTTTTT. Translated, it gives CAWSVLPPRLAPNTGELFF.

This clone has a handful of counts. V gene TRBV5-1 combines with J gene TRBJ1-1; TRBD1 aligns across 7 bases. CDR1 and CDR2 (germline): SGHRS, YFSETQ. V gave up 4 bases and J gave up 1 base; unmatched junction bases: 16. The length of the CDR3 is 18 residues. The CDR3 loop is CASSPGSLGAGGNTEAFF. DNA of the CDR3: TGCGCCAGCAGCCCGGGTAGTTTGGGGGCAGGGGGGAACACTGAAGCTTTCTTT.

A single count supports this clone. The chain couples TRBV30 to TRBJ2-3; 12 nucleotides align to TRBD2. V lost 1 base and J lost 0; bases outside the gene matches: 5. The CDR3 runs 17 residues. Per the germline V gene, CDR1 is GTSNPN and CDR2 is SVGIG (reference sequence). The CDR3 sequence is CAWSELTSGSSTDTQYF. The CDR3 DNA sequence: TGTGCCTGGAGTGAACTGACTAGCGGGAGTAGCACAGATACGCAGTATTTT.

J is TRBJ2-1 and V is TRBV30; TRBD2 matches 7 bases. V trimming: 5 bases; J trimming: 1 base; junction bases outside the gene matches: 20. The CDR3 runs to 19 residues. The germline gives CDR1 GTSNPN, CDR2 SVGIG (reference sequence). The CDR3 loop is CAWSGPGRREMESYNEQFF. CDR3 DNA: TGTGCCTGGTCGGGGCCCGGTAGGCGGGAGATGGAATCCTACAATGAGCAGTTCTTC.

The CDR3 reads CASSSRDSYEQYF. CDR3 nucleotide sequence: TGTGCCAGCAGCTCCCGGGACAGCTACGAGCAGTACTTC. This rearrangement joins TRBV7-9 to TRBJ2-7, with 7 bases identical to TRBD1. The J segment lost 3 bases and the V segment lost 4 bases, leaving 3 bases of the junction unmatched. CDR1 is SEHNR, CDR2 FQNEAQ, per germline (reference sequence). The CDR3 consists of 13 residues.

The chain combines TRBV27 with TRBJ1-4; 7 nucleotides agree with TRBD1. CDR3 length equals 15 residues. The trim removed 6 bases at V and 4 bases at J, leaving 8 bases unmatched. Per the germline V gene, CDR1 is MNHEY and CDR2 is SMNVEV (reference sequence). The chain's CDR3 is CASRGWGQNNEKLFF. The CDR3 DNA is TGTGCCAGCAGGGGGTGGGGACAGAATAATGAAAAACTGTTTTTT. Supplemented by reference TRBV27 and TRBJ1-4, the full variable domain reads EAQVTQNPRYLITVTGKKLTVTCSQNMNHEYMSWYRQDPGLGLRQIYYSMNVEVTDKGDVPEGYKVSRKEKRNFPLILESPSPNQTSLYFCASRGWGQNNEKLFFGSGTQLSVL.

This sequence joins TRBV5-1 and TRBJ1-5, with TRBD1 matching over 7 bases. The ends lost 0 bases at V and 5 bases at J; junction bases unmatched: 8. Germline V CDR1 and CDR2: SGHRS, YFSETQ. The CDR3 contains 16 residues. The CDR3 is CASSLAPWQGDQPQHF. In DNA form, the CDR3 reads TGCGCCAGCAGCTTGGCCCCCTGGCAGGGGGATCAGCCCCAGCATTTT.

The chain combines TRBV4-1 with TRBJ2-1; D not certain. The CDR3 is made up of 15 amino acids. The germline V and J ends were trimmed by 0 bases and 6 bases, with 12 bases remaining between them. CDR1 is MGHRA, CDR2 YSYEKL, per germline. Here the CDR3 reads CASSQDTPNFNEQFF. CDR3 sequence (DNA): TGCGCCAGCAGCCAAGATACGCCGAACTTCAATGAGCAGTTCTTC.

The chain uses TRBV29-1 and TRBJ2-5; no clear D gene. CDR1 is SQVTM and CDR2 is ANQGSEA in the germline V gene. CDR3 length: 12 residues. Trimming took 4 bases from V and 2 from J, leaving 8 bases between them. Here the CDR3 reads CSVVGRQETQYF. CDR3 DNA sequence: TGCAGCGTTGTCGGCAGGCAAGAGACCCAGTACTTC.

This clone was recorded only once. CDR3 amino acids: CASSVVLAGNTGELFF. The CDR3 nucleotides read TGTGCCAGCAGCGTAGTACTAGCGGGGAACACCGGGGAGCTGTTTTTT. The chain carries TRBV9 and TRBJ2-2; 9 positions match TRBD2. The V and J ends lost 0 bases and 1 base, in that order; junction bases with no gene match: 1. CDR1 is SGDLS, CDR2 YYNGEE, per germline. This CDR3 spans 16 amino acids.

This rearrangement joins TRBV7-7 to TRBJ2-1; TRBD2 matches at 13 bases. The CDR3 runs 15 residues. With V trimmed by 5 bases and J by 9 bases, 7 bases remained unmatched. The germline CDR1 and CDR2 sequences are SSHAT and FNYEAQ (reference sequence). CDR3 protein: CASSPGLAGAVEQFF. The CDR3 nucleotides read TGTGCCAGCAGCCCCGGACTAGCGGGAGCGGTTGAGCAGTTCTTC. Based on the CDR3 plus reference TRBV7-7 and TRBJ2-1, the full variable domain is GAGVSQSPRYKVTKRGQDVTLRCDPISSHATLYWYQQALGQGPEFLTYFNYEAQPDKSGLPSDRFSAERPEGSISTLTIQRTEQRDSAMYRCASSPGLAGAVEQFFGPGTRLTVL.

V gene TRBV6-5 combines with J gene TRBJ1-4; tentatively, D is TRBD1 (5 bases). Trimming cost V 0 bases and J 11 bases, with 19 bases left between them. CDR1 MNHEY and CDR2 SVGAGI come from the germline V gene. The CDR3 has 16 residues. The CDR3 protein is CASSYSGRGPALKLFF. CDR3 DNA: TGTGCCAGCAGTTACTCGGGGCGAGGTCCCGCCTTGAAACTGTTTTTT.

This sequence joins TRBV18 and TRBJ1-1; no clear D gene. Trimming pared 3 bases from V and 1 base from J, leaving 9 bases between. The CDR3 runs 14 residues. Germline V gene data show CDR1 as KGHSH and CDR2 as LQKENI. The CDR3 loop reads CASSPNSWNTEAFF. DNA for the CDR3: TGTGCCAGCTCACCCAACAGCTGGAACACTGAAGCTTTCTTT. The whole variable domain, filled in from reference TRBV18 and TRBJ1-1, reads NAGVMQNPRHLVRRRGQEARLRCSPMKGHSHVYWYRQLPEEGLKFMVYLQKENIIDESGMPKERFSAEFPKEGPSILRIQQVVRGDSAAYFCASSPNSWNTEAFFGQGTRLTVV.